This note documents a single T cell receptor beta chain sequence. The CDR3 totals 13 residues. J was trimmed by 1 base and V by 8 bases; bases with no gene match: 4. Germline V lookup: CDR1 MDHEN, CDR2 SYDVKM. The record originates from a study of cytotoxic CD8 clonotypes in ibrutinib-treated CLL. The data were produced by immunoSEQ multiplex PCR, yet TCRdb's version contains in-frame clones alone and is incomplete. The sample lists about 140,000 clones; about 72% were seen once. This TCR derives from a human donor with chronic lymphocytic leukemia. The material sequenced was PBMCs, taken after 12 months of ibrutinib treatment. This chain uses TRBV28 with TRBJ1-2; 7 nucleotides match TRBD1. For the CDR3, the DNA is TGTGCCAGCCGACAGGGCGGTAACTATGGCTACACCTTC. Translating gives CASRQGGNYGYTF.